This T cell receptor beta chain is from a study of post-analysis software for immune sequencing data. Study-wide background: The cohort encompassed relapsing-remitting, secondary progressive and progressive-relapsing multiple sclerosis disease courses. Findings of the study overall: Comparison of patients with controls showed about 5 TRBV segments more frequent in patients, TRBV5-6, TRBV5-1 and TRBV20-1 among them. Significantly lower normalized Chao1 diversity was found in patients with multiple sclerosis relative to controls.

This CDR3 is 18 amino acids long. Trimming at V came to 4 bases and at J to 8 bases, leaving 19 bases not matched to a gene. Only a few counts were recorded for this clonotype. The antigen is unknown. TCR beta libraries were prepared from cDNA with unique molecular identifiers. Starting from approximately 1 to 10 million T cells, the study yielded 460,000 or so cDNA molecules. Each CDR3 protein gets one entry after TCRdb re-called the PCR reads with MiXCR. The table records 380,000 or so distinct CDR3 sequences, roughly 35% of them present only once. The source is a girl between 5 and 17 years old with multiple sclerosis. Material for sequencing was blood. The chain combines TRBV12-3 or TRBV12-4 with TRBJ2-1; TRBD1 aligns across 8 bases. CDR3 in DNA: TGTGCCAGCAGTTCAGGGGGCTATTCCCCTATAATACGGGATGAGCAGTTCTTC. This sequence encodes CASSSGGYSPIIRDEQFF.